One and the same sample provided the 18 T cell receptor beta chains below, sequenced in a study of blood T cells in healthy people across ages. Primed by a sample-barcoded 5' primer and a J-beta primer mix, a second PCR proceeded for about 7 to 12 cycles. From the 5' RACE reads, TCRdb called clonotypes with MiXCR, one entry per CDR3 protein. The sample yields approximately 900,000 distinct CDR3 sequences, about 29% seen once. The same data also went into a second study, on T cells of mothers and their children.

Sample: blood. These TCRs come from a woman in her thirties or forties in good health.

This clonotype was counted only a few times. The rearrangement links TRBV6-2 or TRBV6-3 to TRBJ2-5; TRBD2 matches 7 bases. V was pared by 4 bases and J by 5 bases, with 10 bases of the junction left unmatched. In germline, CDR1 is MNHEY, CDR2 SVGEGT. The CDR3 extends over 15 amino acids. CDR3 residues: CASSSLGGAGETQYF. CDR3 nucleotides: TGTGCCAGCAGTTCCCTGGGAGGGGCCGGTGAGACCCAGTACTTC.

This clonotype has just a few counts. The chain employs TRBV9 and TRBJ2-3; D not certain. Germline V CDR1 and CDR2: SGDLS, YYNGEE. The ends were cut back, 6 bases at V and 2 bases at J, with 10 bases in the middle. The CDR3 runs 13 residues. The CDR3 coding sequence is TGTGCCAGCAACGAGATAGCCACAGATACGCAGTATTTT. Protein sequence: CASNEIATDTQYF.

This clonotype has ten or more counts. The CDR3, as DNA: TGTGCCAGCACTGAGGTGGGAGGGGTGTCCTACAATGAGCAGTTCTTC. It encodes CASTEVGGVSYNEQFF. The chain combines TRBV27 with TRBJ2-1; 7 bases are shared with TRBD2. Germline V lookup: CDR1 MNHEY, CDR2 SMNVEV (reference sequence). The CDR3 totals 16 residues. J lost 1 base, V lost 7 bases, and 10 bases had no gene match.

The V call is TRBV10-2, the J call TRBJ1-2; D ambiguous. V was pared by 6 bases and J by 0 bases, with 14 bases between. Germline V gene lookup returns CDR1 WSHSY and CDR2 SAAADI. The CDR3 extends over 15 amino acids. This CDR3 reads CASSRSVKANYGYTF. Written as DNA, the CDR3 is TGCGCCAGCAGCAGATCAGTTAAAGCTAACTATGGCTACACCTTC.

This clonotype has just a few counts. The genes are TRBV6-5 and TRBJ2-1; 7 bases map to TRBD2. Germline values: CDR1 MNHEY, CDR2 SVGAGI. Trimming removed 7 bases from V and 8 bases from J; junction bases left unmatched: 11. The CDR3 runs 14 residues. CDR3 sequence: CASKAGGSRDEQFF. In DNA, the CDR3 is TGTGCCAGCAAGGCCGGGGGGAGTCGGGATGAGCAGTTCTTC.

This clonotype was recorded at least ten times. The CDR3 DNA follows: TGTGCTAAAGGCAGTTATCGGCCTGGGACCTTCTATGGCTACACCTTC. Translation: CAKGSYRPGTFYGYTF. J is TRBJ1-2 and V is TRBV19; tentatively, D is TRBD1 (5 bases). The germline V gene encodes CDR1 LNHDA and CDR2 SQIVND (reference sequence). The CDR3 has 16 amino acids.

About this clonotype: A single base separates this from a much larger clone, so it may be a read error. J is TRBJ1-6 and V is TRBV9; D is perhaps TRBD1 (5 bases). The germline gives CDR1 SGDLS, CDR2 YYNGEE. The CDR3 consists of 18 residues. CDR3: CASSVEEGSRSYNSPPHF. For the CDR3, the DNA is TGTGCCAGCAGCGTAGAGGAGGGGAGCCGCTCCTATAATTCACCCCCCCACTTT. The full variable domain, in which reference TRBV9 and TRBJ1-6 provide the parts outside the CDR3, is DSGVTQTPKHLITATGQRVTLRCSPRSGDLSVYWYQQSLDQGLQFLIQYYNGEERAKGNILERFSAQQFPDLHSELNLSSLELGDSALYFCASSVEEGSRSYNSPPHFGNGTRLTVT.

On this clonotype: This may stem from a read error, because a much larger clone lies one nucleotide away. The CDR3: CASSLRDRGKTQFF. In DNA, the CDR3 is TGTGCCAGCAGTTTAAGGGACAGGGGAAAGACCCAGTTCTTC. V usage is TRBV27 and J usage is TRBJ2-5; 10 nucleotides line up with TRBD1. TRBJ2-1 matches the DNA end more closely, so the J call is doubtful. Germline V gene data show CDR1 as MNHEY and CDR2 as SMNVEV (reference sequence). The CDR3 has 14 residues.

V is TRBV28 and J is TRBJ2-3, with D tentatively TRBD1 (6 bases). V was shortened by 3 bases and J by 8 bases, with 15 bases between the two germline ends. Looked up from germline, CDR1 is MDHEN and CDR2 is SYDVKM. The CDR3 totals 14 residues. DNA for the CDR3: TGTGCCAGCAGTTTCCTCGAGACAGGACGTACGCAGTATTTT. Translating it yields CASSFLETGRTQYF.

The V call is TRBV7-9, the J call TRBJ2-3; maybe TRBD2 (5 bases). CDR1 is SEHNR, CDR2 FQNEAQ, per germline (reference sequence). The CDR3 extends over 15 amino acids. The ends were cut back, 3 bases at V and 1 base at J, with 11 bases in the middle. The CDR3, as DNA: TGTGCCAGCAGCTTCTCGGGAAGCGGCACAGATACGCAGTATTTT. This sequence encodes CASSFSGSGTDTQYF. Full variable domain (rest looked up from reference TRBV7-9 and TRBJ2-3): DTGVSQNPRHKITKRGQNVTFRCDPISEHNRLYWYRQTLGQGPEFLTYFQNEAQLEKSRLLSDRFSAERPKGSFSTLEIQRTEQGDSAMYLCASSFSGSGTDTQYFGPGTRLTVL.

The genes are TRBV5-4 and TRBJ2-1, with D uncertain. In germline, CDR1 is SGHNT, CDR2 YYREEE (reference sequence). CDR3 length equals 16 residues. V shed 0 bases and J shed 0 bases, with 10 bases lying between them. The CDR3 region has the DNA TGTGCCAGCAGCTTGGGCGGACGGAGCTCCTACAATGAGCAGTTCTTC. This translates into CASSLGGRSSYNEQFF.

This clonotype was seen a handful of times. The genes are TRBV7-9 and TRBJ2-5; TRBD2 matches at 8 bases. Germline V gene sequence: CDR1 SEHNR, CDR2 FQNEAQ (reference sequence). CDR3 length: 16 residues. V lost 4 bases and J lost 5; bases outside the gene matches: 12. The CDR3 DNA is TGTGCCAGCAGCTCTCGTGTTAGCGGGGTCAGGGAGACCCAGTACTTC. Its protein is CASSSRVSGVRETQYF.

With regard to this clonotype: A much larger clone lies a single base off, so this may be a read error. V gene TRBV5-1 combines with J gene TRBJ2-4; 8 nucleotides match TRBD1. Germline CDR1 SGHRS, CDR2 YFSETQ. The CDR3 is 14 amino acids. The CDR3 DNA sequence: TGCGCCAGCAGCCCCAGGGGGCCGGAAAACATTCGGTACTTC. It translates to CASSPRGPENIRYF.

With respect to this clonotype: The junction does not match germline at one end; this may be a read error. The rearrangement links TRBV28 to TRBJ1-4, with TRBD1 identical over 7 bases. Germline V gives CDR1 MDHEN, CDR2 SYDVKM. This CDR3 comprises 15 residues. The CDR3 DNA follows: TGTGCCAGTAGTTTGTTGACAGGGTCTAATGAAAAACTGTTTTTT. Its translation: CASSLLTGSNEKLFF.

The rearrangement uses TRBV27 and TRBJ1-4; D gene uncertain. The V gene's germline CDR1 is MNHEY and CDR2 SMNVEV (reference sequence). The ends were cut back, 3 bases at V and 6 bases at J, with 2 bases in the middle. The CDR3 is made up of 11 amino acids. The CDR3: CASSFDEKLFF. The DNA for the CDR3 is TGTGCCAGCAGTTTTGATGAAAAACTGTTTTTT.

This clonotype has just a few counts. The chain carries TRBV5-8 and TRBJ1-1; D remains ambiguous. This CDR3 has 14 residues. V lost 0 bases to trimming and J lost 6 bases, with 12 bases between them. CDR1 and CDR2 from the germline V gene are SGHTS and YDEGEE. This chain's CDR3 is CASSLGFMTAEAFF. The CDR3 DNA is TGTGCCAGCAGCTTGGGGTTTATGACGGCTGAAGCTTTCTTT. Filled out from reference TRBV5-8 and TRBJ1-1, the complete variable domain reads EAGVTQSPTHLIKTRGQQATLRCSPISGHTSVYWYQQALGLGLQFLLWYDEGEERNRGNFPPRFSGRQFPNYSSELNVNALELEDSALYLCASSLGFMTAEAFFGQGTRLTVV.

Note on this clonotype: A much larger clone differs from this one at a single base, so this may be a read error. The genes are TRBV24-1 and TRBJ2-1; no clear D. CDR3 length equals 11 residues. CDR1 is KGHDR, CDR2 SFDVKD, per germline. Trimming shortened V by 3 bases and J by 15 bases, and 11 bases separated the two germline ends. CDR3 residues: CATSDNAVMFF. The CDR3 nucleotides are TGTGCCACCAGTGATAACGCCGTGATGTTCTTC.

J is TRBJ2-7 and V is TRBV10-3, with D possibly matching TRBD2 (5 bases). The CDR3 is 12 amino acids. Germline V lookup: CDR1 ENHRY, CDR2 SYGVKD. V was shortened by 3 bases and J by 5 bases, with 8 bases between the two germline ends. DNA of the CDR3: TGTGCCATCAGTGACGGGGTCAACGAGCAGTACTTC. This translates into CAISDGVNEQYF.